This TCR beta chain was sequenced for a study of identical twins. TCRdb passed the 5' RACE reads through MiXCR, listing each CDR3 protein once. The sample contains roughly 720,000 distinct CDR3 sequences, 15% to 20% of which appear only once. Trimming left V 4 bases short and J 7 bases short, with 20 bases between. Germline V gene lookup returns CDR1 SGHNT and CDR2 YYREEE (reference sequence). The CDR3 is made up of 15 amino acids. This same sample was also part of a study on T cells expressing NK-cell markers. From that second work: Among eight sequenced donors, seven carried HCMV seropositivity while one was seronegative. In several donors, dominant clonotypes made up about 25-60.1% of CD3+CD56-NKG2C+ cells.

The receptor comes from a woman between 18 and 29 years old in good health. The chain has TRBV5-4 and TRBJ1-2, with D unclear. The material sequenced was PBMCs. The CDR3 loop is CASSDPQTPPLGYTF. The DNA for the CDR3 is TGTGCCAGCAGCGACCCCCAGACACCCCCGCTTGGCTACACCTTC. Using reference TRBV5-4 and TRBJ1-2 for the parts outside the CDR3, the full variable domain is ETGVTQSPTHLIKTRGQQVTLRCSSQSGHNTVSWYQQALGQGPQFIFQYYREEENGRGNFPPRFSGLQFPNYSSELNVNALELDDSALYLCASSDPQTPPLGYTFGSGTRLTVV.